In this sample, the clone carrying this TCR beta chain turned up a few times. Its target is not known. This specimen belongs to a study of CD8 T cells in ankylosing spondylitis. Study results and limitations: What seemed typical of ankylosing spondylitis blood was a TCR beta motif built from roughly 8 highly homologous variants. As reported, disease-linked clones showed significant enrichment in matched ankylosing spondylitis synovial fluid.

Per the germline V gene, CDR1 is SGHRS and CDR2 is YFSETQ. After removal of 4 bases from V and 1 base from J, the junction contained 8 bases not matched to a gene. The length of the CDR3 is 16 residues. Via MiXCR, TCRdb re-called the 5' RACE reads, giving one row per CDR3 protein. The sample contains approximately 520,000 distinct CDR3 sequences, about 5.4% of which appear only once. Source material: blood, either unsorted or a sorted T cell fraction (not recorded which). The chain uses TRBV5-1 and TRBJ2-3; 8 positions agree with TRBD1. This clonotype was obtained from a male donor with ankylosing spondylitis. The CDR3, as DNA: TGCGCCAGCAGCAACAGTTGGACAGGGCGCACAGATACGCAGTATTTT. It codes for CASSNSWTGRTDTQYF.